Shown below are 24 T cell receptor beta chains from a single sample sequenced in a study of blood T cells in healthy people across ages. Then a second PCR, running roughly 7 to 11 cycles, was carried out with a sample-barcoded 5' primer and a J-beta primer mix. TCRdb recomputed calls from the 5' RACE reads with MiXCR, one row per CDR3 protein. The sample contains hundreds of thousands of distinct CDR3 sequences, roughly 52% of which appear only once. Sequenced input: blood. The receptors here all came from a man younger than 45 in good health.

The V call is TRBV2, the J call TRBJ2-1; 8 bases are a match to TRBD2. The CDR3 consists of 16 residues. Germline loops: CDR1 SNHLY, CDR2 FYNNEI. V lost 11 bases to trimming and J lost 0 bases; unmatched junction nucleotides: 12. The DNA for the CDR3 is TGTGCCCGCTCCTCGGACAGCGGGAGCTCCTACAATGAGCAGTTCTTC. Translation gives CARSSDSGSSYNEQFF.

V is TRBV2 and J is TRBJ2-6; D gene uncertain. CDR3 length: 15 amino acids. Germline CDR1 is SNHLY and CDR2 is FYNNEI. V was cut by 6 bases and J by 0 bases, with 9 bases left in between. The CDR3: CASRARISGANVLTF. CDR3 nucleotide sequence: TGTGCCAGCAGGGCCAGGATCTCTGGGGCCAACGTCCTGACTTTC.

This clonotype was seen a handful of times. The rearrangement uses TRBV6-4 and TRBJ2-2; a weak D match, TRBD2 (6 bases). Germline V lookup: CDR1 MRHNA, CDR2 SNTAGT. V gave up 5 bases and J gave up 2 bases, with 9 bases separating them. The CDR3 consists of 14 residues. Here the CDR3 reads CASSRGTNTGELFF. The CDR3 DNA is TGTGCCAGCAGTCGGGGGACTAACACCGGGGAGCTGTTTTTT.

This chain connects TRBV6-1 to TRBJ2-5; D is undetermined. The closer fit of TRBJ2-7 to the DNA end suggests the J call may be wrong. CDR1 and CDR2 (germline): MNHNS, SASEGT. The CDR3 is 11 residues long. The CDR3 DNA follows: TGTGCCACCGCGACCTTTCCCGAGCAGTACTTC. It translates to CATATFPEQYF.

V gene TRBV4-1 combines with J gene TRBJ2-3; TRBD2 agrees at 11 bases. Germline V gene lookup returns CDR1 MGHRA and CDR2 YSYEKL. The CDR3 sequence is 15 residues long. After removal of 0 bases from V and 8 bases from J, the junction contained 4 bases not matched to a gene. CDR3 coding DNA: TGCGCCAGCAGCCAAGAGTCCGGGACTAGCGGTACGCAGTATTTT. This translates into CASSQESGTSGTQYF.

This sequence joins TRBV7-8 and TRBJ2-7; 11 bases are a match to TRBD2. CDR3 size: 15 residues. The germline V gene encodes CDR1 SGHVS and CDR2 FQNEAQ. With V trimmed by 4 bases and J by 4 bases, 6 bases remained unmatched. CDR3 coding DNA: TGTGCCAGCAGCTCCGCGCCTAGCGGGGGGTACGAGCAGTACTTC. This gives the protein CASSSAPSGGYEQYF.

This clonotype was seen ten or more times. This chain joins TRBV29-1 and TRBJ1-2, with D uncertain. Germline CDR1 SQVTM, CDR2 ANQGSEA. CDR3 size: 12 residues. V was cut by 5 bases and J by 5 bases, with 12 bases left in between. In nucleotides, the CDR3 is TGCAGCGTTTTGAGGTCAGCATATGGCTACACCTTC. Translating it yields CSVLRSAYGYTF. Full variable domain (rest looked up from reference TRBV29-1 and TRBJ1-2): SAVISQKPSRDICQRGTSLTIQCQVDSQVTMMFWYRQQPGQSLTLIATANQGSEATYESGFVIDKFPISRPNLTFSTLTVSNMSPEDSSIYLCSVLRSAYGYTFGSGTRLTVV.

The chain links TRBV28 to TRBJ1-5; 8 nucleotides agree with TRBD1. V was pared by 3 bases and J by 5 bases, with 9 bases of the junction left unmatched. Germline CDR1 reads MDHEN; CDR2 reads SYDVKM. The CDR3 is 16 amino acids. The CDR3 sequence is CASSFLSRGPDQPQHF. DNA for the CDR3: TGTGCCAGCAGTTTTTTATCCAGGGGGCCCGATCAGCCCCAGCATTTT. Looking up the rest from reference TRBV28 and TRBJ1-5 gives the full variable domain: DVKVTQSSRYLVKRTGEKVFLECVQDMDHENMFWYRQDPGLGLRLIYFSYDVKMKEKGDIPEGYSVSREKKERFSLILESASTNQTSMYLCASSFLSRGPDQPQHFGDGTRLSIL.

The chain links TRBV7-9 to TRBJ1-2; D is possibly TRBD1 (5 bases). The CDR3 spans 16 residues. Germline lookup yields CDR1 SEHNR and CDR2 FQNEAQ (reference sequence). The ends were cut back, 2 bases at V and 5 bases at J, with 18 bases in the middle. In nucleotides, the CDR3 is TGTGCCAGCAGCTTATTGTCCGGGGCCCAGGATTATGGCTACACCTTC. Protein product: CASSLLSGAQDYGYTF.

This clonotype has only a few counts. V and J are TRBV28 and TRBJ2-5; weak D call: TRBD1 (6 bases). The germline V gene has CDR1 MDHEN and CDR2 SYDVKM. V lost 6 bases to trimming and J lost 2 bases, with 13 bases between them. CDR3 length: 14 residues. CDR3 sequence (DNA): TGTGCCAGCAGGGGACACGGGACACAAGAGACCCAGTACTTC. Encoded protein: CASRGHGTQETQYF.

The rearrangement links TRBV20-1 to TRBJ2-1; D is unresolved. The V gene's germline CDR1 is DFQATT and CDR2 SNEGSKA (reference sequence). This CDR3 has 11 residues. The CDR3: CSLRTYNEQFF. The DNA for the CDR3 is TGCTCCCTCCGGACCTACAATGAGCAGTTCTTC.

This clonotype showed up just a few times. This chain joins TRBV6-1 and TRBJ1-5; D possibly corresponds to TRBD1 (6 bases). V shed 2 bases and J shed 7 bases, with 12 bases lying between them. The CDR3 loop spans 14 amino acids. CDR1 and CDR2 from the germline V gene are MNHNS and SASEGT. CDR3 in DNA: TGTGCCAGCAGTGAATCGGGGGGCTTCCAGCCCCAGCATTTT. As protein: CASSESGGFQPQHF.

The V call is TRBV28, the J call TRBJ1-2; D possibly corresponds to TRBD1 (6 bases). This CDR3 contains 15 residues. V shed 5 bases and J shed 0 bases, with 13 bases lying between them. Germline loops: CDR1 MDHEN, CDR2 SYDVKM. The CDR3 bases are TGTGCCAGCAGTCCCCGGACAGCCTCTAACTATGGCTACACCTTC. Its translation: CASSPRTASNYGYTF.

This clonotype was counted ten times or more. CDR3 bases: TGTGCCAGCAGTTACTCGATTACTAGCGGGACCTCCTACGAGCAGTACTTC. It specifies CASSYSITSGTSYEQYF. The V and J genes are TRBV6-6 and TRBJ2-7; TRBD2 agrees at 10 bases. The germline gives CDR1 MNHNY, CDR2 SVGAGI (reference sequence). Losses at the gene ends were 0 bases for V and 0 bases for J; bases not matched to a gene: 5. This CDR3 is 17 amino acids long.

The chain links TRBV2 to TRBJ2-5, with 8 nucleotides matching TRBD2. Per germline, CDR1 SNHLY and CDR2 FYNNEI. Trimming took 3 bases from V and 13 from J; bases not matched to a gene: 16. The length of the CDR3 is 15 residues. The CDR3 protein is CASSDVRAGEDELYF. CDR3 DNA: TGTGCCAGCAGTGATGTAAGAGCGGGGGAAGACGAGCTGTACTTC.

V gene TRBV3-1 combines with J gene TRBJ1-4, with D possibly being TRBD1 (5 bases). Germline V lookup: CDR1 LGHDT, CDR2 YNNKEL (reference sequence). This CDR3 has 15 residues. V shed 1 base and J shed 6 bases, with 12 bases lying between them. This CDR3 reads CASSQGPGLYEKLFF. For the CDR3, the DNA is TGTGCCAGCAGCCAAGGGCCAGGGCTGTATGAAAAACTGTTTTTT.

The genes are TRBV4-2 and TRBJ2-7; D might be TRBD2 (6 bases). V was pared by 0 bases and J by 3 bases, with 12 bases between. CDR1 and CDR2 (germline): LGHNA, YNFKEQ. The CDR3 runs to 15 residues. CDR3 DNA sequence: TGTGCCAGCAGCCAAGACCTTAGCGGTAGCTACGAGCAGTACTTC. Encoded protein: CASSQDLSGSYEQYF.

V and J are TRBV5-1 and TRBJ1-1; D is unclear. Germline lookup yields CDR1 SGHRS and CDR2 YFSETQ. The CDR3 has 14 residues. V was shortened by 2 bases and J by 1 base, with 9 bases between the two germline ends. CDR3 DNA sequence: TGCGCCAGCAGCTTTTGGGCAGGGAACACTGAAGCTTTCTTT. Its protein product is CASSFWAGNTEAFF.

In this sample, this clonotype turned up once. This rearrangement joins TRBV28 to TRBJ1-5; unclear D gene. V lost 7 bases, J lost 0 bases, and 13 bases lay in between. The CDR3 totals 15 residues. Germline V CDR1 and CDR2: MDHEN, SYDVKM. CDR3 residues: CASTKRPYSNQPQHF. The CDR3 DNA reads as TGTGCCAGCACCAAGAGGCCTTATAGCAATCAGCCCCAGCATTTT.

This clonotype was seen more than once but under ten times. This chain joins TRBV27 and TRBJ2-2; 7 bases map to TRBD2. The CDR3 extends over 17 amino acids. The ends lost 3 bases at V and 1 base at J; junction bases unmatched: 8. Germline V gives CDR1 MNHEY, CDR2 SMNVEV (reference sequence). The CDR3 sequence: CASSFLAGVVNTGELFF. The CDR3 nucleotides are TGTGCCAGCAGTTTTCTGGCGGGGGTTGTGAACACCGGGGAGCTGTTTTTT.

The chain links TRBV6-1 to TRBJ2-3, with TRBD2 matching 10 bases. Germline assignment: CDR1 MNHNS and CDR2 SASEGT. This CDR3 comprises 17 residues. V dropped 6 bases and J dropped 2; count of bases not matched to a gene: 11. This CDR3 is CASRLTGTSVFTDTQYF. The CDR3 bases are TGTGCCAGCAGACTAACCGGGACTAGCGTCTTCACAGATACGCAGTATTTT.

This clonotype was recorded a few times. This sequence joins TRBV11-1 and TRBJ2-2, with D possibly being TRBD1 (5 bases). The CDR3 is made up of 15 amino acids. Germline CDR1 reads SGHAT; CDR2 reads FQDESV (reference sequence). The ends were cut back, 1 base at V and 7 bases at J, with 13 bases in the middle. The CDR3 spells CASSLGQGAGGELFF. The DNA of the CDR3 is TGTGCCAGCAGCTTAGGCCAGGGTGCCGGCGGGGAGCTGTTTTTT.

V is TRBV28 and J is TRBJ1-2; possibly TRBD1 for D (6 bases). Germline loops: CDR1 MDHEN, CDR2 SYDVKM. V was clipped by 2 bases and J by 0 bases, with 13 bases between them. The CDR3 has 16 amino acids. The CDR3 region has the DNA TGTGCCAGCAGTTTAGGACAGCCAGGAGCTAACTATGGCTACACCTTC. It yields the protein CASSLGQPGANYGYTF.

About this clonotype itself: The junction shows a germline mismatch at one end, possibly a read error. CDR3 loop: CVSSLTTLAKNIQYF. The DNA of the CDR3 is TGTGTCAGCAGCCTCACCACCTTAGCCAAAAACATTCAGTACTTC. The chain links TRBV14 to TRBJ2-4; D remains unclear. Germline lookup yields CDR1 SGHDN and CDR2 FVKESK. The CDR3 is 15 amino acids.